This T cell receptor beta chain originates from a study of shared clonotypes between healthy human individuals. Produced via immunoSEQ multiplex PCR; TCRdb's table is partial and in-frame only. This sample yields 2,500,000 or so clones, of which just over 90% are seen a single time; over 0.12% belongs to the top ten. Everyone who donated was a Caucasian adult who lived in Nashville, Tennessee. The investigators split CD4+ cells into a CD45RA+ naive subset and a CD45RA-negative memory subset. Worth noting for this clone: Its antigen is not identified.

Overall study findings and caveats: Sampling involved blood alone; tissue repertoires likely differ. The expectation was that sequencing depth would affect clonotype sharing among donors.

The specimen was naive CD4+ T cells sorted from blood. Subset here: CD45RA+ positively selected. This receptor was taken from a man between 18 and 29 years old in good health.

CDR3 in amino acids: CASSRPTPNEQFF. CDR3 sequence (DNA): TGCGCCAGCAGCCGCCCAACCCCGAATGAGCAGTTCTTC. V gene TRBV10-2 combines with J gene TRBJ2-1; no clear D gene. The CDR3 spans 13 residues. CDR1 WSHSY and CDR2 SAAADI come from the germline V gene. V was cut by 6 bases and J by 7 bases, with 13 bases left in between.